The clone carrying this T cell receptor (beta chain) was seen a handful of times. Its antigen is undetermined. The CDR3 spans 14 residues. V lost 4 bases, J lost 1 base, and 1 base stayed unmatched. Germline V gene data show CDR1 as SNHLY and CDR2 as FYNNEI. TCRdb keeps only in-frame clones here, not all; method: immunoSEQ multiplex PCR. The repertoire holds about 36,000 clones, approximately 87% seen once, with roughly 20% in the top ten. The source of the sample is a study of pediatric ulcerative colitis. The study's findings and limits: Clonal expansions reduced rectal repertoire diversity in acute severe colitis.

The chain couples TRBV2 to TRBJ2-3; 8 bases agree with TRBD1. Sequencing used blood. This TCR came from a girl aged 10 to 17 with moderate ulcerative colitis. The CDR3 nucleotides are TGTGCCAGCAGTGGGGGACAGGGCACAGATACGCAGTATTTT. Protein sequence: CASSGGQGTDTQYF.